This T cell receptor beta chain appears in the sequencing data of a study of control samples from healthy donors and cancer patients (dated by TCRdb to 2020 to 2022). The library was made by the immunoSEQ multiplex PCR assay. As stored in TCRdb, this immuneACCESS dataset retains in-frame rearrangements with V and J assigned. A fraction of the clones does not appear; measured against another copy, unresolved V genes explain less than half of the discrepancy, and the remainder lacks a known reason. This sample holds roughly 150,000 clones; about 93% were observed only once. The ten largest clones add up to 2% to 2.5% of the sample. V is pruned by 3 bases and J by 5 bases, leaving 13 bases of the junction without a gene match. CDR1 SGDLS and CDR2 YYNGEE were looked up in the germline V gene. CDR3 length: 17 amino acids, cysteine to phenylalanine. The only DNA kept is the CDR3, 51 bases in frame from the first base.

As for this clone: Its antigen target is currently unknown. Within one base of it there is no much larger clone, and no base qualities were kept.

The chain is assembled from TRBV9 and TRBJ2-3; TRBD2 aligns with 9 central bases. The clonotype originates from a man aged 50 to 60 in good health. Material: blood. The CDR3 region: CASSAGGSGSVVDTQYF. The bases are TGTGCCAGCAGCGCAGGGGGTAGCGGGAGCGTGGTAGATACGCAGTATTTT.